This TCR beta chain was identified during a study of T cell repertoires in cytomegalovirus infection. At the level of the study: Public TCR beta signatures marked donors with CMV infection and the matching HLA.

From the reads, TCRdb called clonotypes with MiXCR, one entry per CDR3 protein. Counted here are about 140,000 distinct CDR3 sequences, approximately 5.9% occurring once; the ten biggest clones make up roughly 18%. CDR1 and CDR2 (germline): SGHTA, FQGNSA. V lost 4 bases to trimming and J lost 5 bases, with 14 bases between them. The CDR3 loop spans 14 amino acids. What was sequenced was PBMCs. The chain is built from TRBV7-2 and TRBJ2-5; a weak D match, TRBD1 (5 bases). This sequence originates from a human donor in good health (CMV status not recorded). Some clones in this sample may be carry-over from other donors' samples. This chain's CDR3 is CASSSLQERETQYF. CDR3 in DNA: TGTGCCAGCAGCTCTTTACAGGAAAGGGAGACCCAGTACTTC.